This record looks at one T cell receptor beta chain sequence and its context. It lacks a known antigen. The input lacks base qualities; no much larger clone sits a single base away. V lost 4 bases and J lost 1 base, and the count of bases not matched to a germline gene is 6. From its cysteine to its phenylalanine, the CDR3 spans 16 amino acids. The sequence is cut down to CDR3 DNA, 48 bases in frame from base 1. CDR1 is given as MDHEN and CDR2 as SYDVKM, both from the germline V gene. The data were taken from a study of vaccination effects on CD4 cells after COVID-19 (dated by TCRdb to between 2022 and 2023). In the study overall: Across the study, the median time from the second dose to post-vaccine sampling was 72 days (range 14 to 241). In both COVID-19 convalescent patients and infection-naive vaccine recipients, the study compared SARS-CoV-2 spike-specific CD4+ TCR repertoires from before mRNA vaccination with those from after it. A total of nine to ten COVID-19 convalescent patients and several SARS-CoV-2-naive healthy vaccine recipients were included in the full study. The Oncomine TCR Beta short-read assay on an Illumina iSeq 100 was used to sequence cultures from other donors in the study.

In the ViraFEST assay, PBMC were stimulated with viral peptide pools, and TCR sequencing was then used to find antigen-specific CD4+ T cell clonotypes based on their expansion. After less than 13 days of culture, CD4+ T cells were isolated with the EasySep CD4+ T cell isolation kit. Each participant received two doses of an mRNA SARS-CoV-2 vaccine, either BNT162b2 or mRNA-1273. The absence of prior SARS-CoV-2 infection in healthy vaccine recipients was confirmed by negative nucleocapsid antibodies before and after vaccination. Each well held two million PBMC cultured in IMDM containing roughly 5% human AB serum, around 9.3 IU/ml IL-2 and gentamicin, along with around 11 ug/ml peptides. On days 3 and 7, half of the culture medium was replaced with fresh IL-2-containing medium. Unless otherwise noted, each peptide stimulation condition was cultured in triplicate wells. PBMC were separated from whole blood using Ficoll-Paque Plus gradient centrifugation and were then either cryopreserved at -140C or used fresh. The overlapping peptide pools covered the spike proteins of SARS-CoV-2 and of the common cold coronaviruses HCoV-NL63, HCoV-OC43 and HCoV-229E. The QIAamp micro DNA kit was used to extract genomic DNA from the cultured CD4+ T cells.

Preparation of the library involved the immunoSEQ multiplex PCR assay. TCR beta CDR3 sequencing was performed on DNA from the cultured, isolated CD4+ T cells. The authors' analysis ran thus. Non-productive TCR sequences were removed, reads were trimmed to the CDR3 region, and CDR3s of at least 7 amino acids were retained. Antigen-specific clonotypes were identified using the MANAFEST web app by comparison of expansion in peptide wells against reference cultures. For clones to be considered positive, expansion at FDR<0.05 versus reference and all other wells, an odds ratio above 5, and a frequency above 0.1% in two replicate wells were required. A clonotype was called cross-reactive if it was significantly expanded both in SARS-CoV-2 spike wells and in at least one common cold coronavirus spike condition. CDR3 similarity was assessed by Levenshtein distance using the stringdist R package, and unrooted trees were constructed with ape in R 3.6.1. The clones in this table, taken by TCRdb from immuneACCESS, are in-frame only. Not every clone is retained; where verified, under half of the shortfall comes from an unresolved V gene, and the cause of the rest is unknown. V, J and clone size reflect that table, while D and trimming were determined from the DNA. The sample table holds roughly 59,000 clones, of which roughly 80% were seen once. Clones ranked in the top ten supply about 2.1% of the sample.

Points the paper makes about the study in general: Among healthy vaccine recipients, nearly all vaccine-induced clones were SARS-CoV-2 mono-reactive, and only 1 of 255 was cross-reactive with common cold coronaviruses. Limitations of the study were the small number of convalescent patients and the absence of early post-infection timepoints. Marked clonal contraction was observed in both infection-induced and vaccine-induced clones at late post-vaccination timepoints, consistent with waning T cell responses.

The source of this sequence is a human donor who received a COVID-19 vaccine. The sequences come from CD4+ T cells from PBMCs cultured with HCoV-OC43 spike peptides, collected after COVID-19 vaccination. Per the publication, the cell subset or site label means: HCoV-OC43 spike overlapping peptide pool stimulation. The chain is assembled from TRBV28 and TRBJ2-3, with 9 bases in between that match TRBD1. The DNA is TGTGCCAGCAGTTCCCAACAGGGGGCTCGCACAGATACGCAGTATTTT. This translates into CASSSQQGARTDTQYF.